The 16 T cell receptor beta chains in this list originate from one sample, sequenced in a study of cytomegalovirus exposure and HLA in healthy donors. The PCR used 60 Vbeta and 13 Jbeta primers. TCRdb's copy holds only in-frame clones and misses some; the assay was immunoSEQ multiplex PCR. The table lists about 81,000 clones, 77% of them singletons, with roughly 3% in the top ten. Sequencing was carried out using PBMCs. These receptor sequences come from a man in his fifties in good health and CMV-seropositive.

As DNA, the CDR3 is TGTGCCTGGAGGGGACAGGGTGTTAACTATGGCTACACCTTC. The encoded protein is CAWRGQGVNYGYTF. This chain links TRBV30 with TRBJ1-2; 9 nucleotides match TRBD1. Losses at the gene ends were 3 bases for V and 1 base for J; bases not matched to a gene: 3. The CDR3 length is 14 residues. Germline CDR1 GTSNPN, CDR2 SVGIG (reference sequence).

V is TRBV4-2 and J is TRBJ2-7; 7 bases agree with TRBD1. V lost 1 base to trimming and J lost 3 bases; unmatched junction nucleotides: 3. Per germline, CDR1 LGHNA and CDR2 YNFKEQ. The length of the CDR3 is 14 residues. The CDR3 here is CASSQGTGDYEQYF. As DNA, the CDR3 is TGTGCCAGCAGCCAAGGGACAGGAGACTACGAGCAGTACTTC.

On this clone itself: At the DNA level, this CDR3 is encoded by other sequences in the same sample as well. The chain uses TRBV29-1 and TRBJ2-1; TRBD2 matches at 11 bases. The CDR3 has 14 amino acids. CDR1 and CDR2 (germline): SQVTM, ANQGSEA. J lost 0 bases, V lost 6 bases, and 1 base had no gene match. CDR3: CSVGLAVSYNEQFF. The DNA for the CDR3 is TGCAGCGTGGGACTAGCGGTCTCCTACAATGAGCAGTTCTTC.

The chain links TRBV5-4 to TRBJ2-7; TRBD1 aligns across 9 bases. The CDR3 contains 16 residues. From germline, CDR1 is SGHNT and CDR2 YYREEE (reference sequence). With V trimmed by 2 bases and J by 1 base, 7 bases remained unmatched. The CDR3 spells CASSFLDRGGSYEQYF. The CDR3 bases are TGTGCCAGCAGCTTTCTGGACAGGGGAGGTTCCTACGAGCAGTACTTC.

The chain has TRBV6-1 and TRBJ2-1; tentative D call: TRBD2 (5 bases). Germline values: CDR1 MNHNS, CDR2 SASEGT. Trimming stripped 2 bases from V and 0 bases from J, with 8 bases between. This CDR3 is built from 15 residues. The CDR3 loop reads CASSEIRDSYNEQFF. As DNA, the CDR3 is TGTGCCAGCAGTGAAATTCGGGACTCCTACAATGAGCAGTTCTTC.

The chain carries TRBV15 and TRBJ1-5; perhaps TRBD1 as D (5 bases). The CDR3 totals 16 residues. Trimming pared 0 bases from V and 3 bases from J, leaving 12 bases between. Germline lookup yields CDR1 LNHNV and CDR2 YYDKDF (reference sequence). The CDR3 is CATSRDKGRDNQPQHF. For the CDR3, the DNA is TGTGCCACCAGCAGAGATAAGGGGAGGGACAATCAGCCCCAGCATTTT.

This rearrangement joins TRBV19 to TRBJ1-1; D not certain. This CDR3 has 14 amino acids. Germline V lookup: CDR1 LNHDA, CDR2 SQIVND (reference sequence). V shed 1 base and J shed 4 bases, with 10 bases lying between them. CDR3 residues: CASSIGPGSTEAFF. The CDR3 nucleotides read TGTGCCAGTAGTATAGGCCCGGGAAGCACTGAAGCTTTCTTT.

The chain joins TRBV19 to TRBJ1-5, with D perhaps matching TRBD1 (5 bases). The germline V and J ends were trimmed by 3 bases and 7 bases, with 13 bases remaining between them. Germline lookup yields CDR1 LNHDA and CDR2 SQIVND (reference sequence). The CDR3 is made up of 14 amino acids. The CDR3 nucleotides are TGTGCCAGTAGTATGGGCCAGGGTGGCCAGCCCCAGCATTTT. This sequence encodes CASSMGQGGQPQHF.

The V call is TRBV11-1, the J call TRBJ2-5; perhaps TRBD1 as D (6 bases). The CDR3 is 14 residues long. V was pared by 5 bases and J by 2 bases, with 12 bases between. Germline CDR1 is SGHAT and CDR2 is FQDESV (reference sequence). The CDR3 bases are TGTGCCAGCAGCCCCGGACAGAATCAAGAGACCCAGTACTTC. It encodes CASSPGQNQETQYF.

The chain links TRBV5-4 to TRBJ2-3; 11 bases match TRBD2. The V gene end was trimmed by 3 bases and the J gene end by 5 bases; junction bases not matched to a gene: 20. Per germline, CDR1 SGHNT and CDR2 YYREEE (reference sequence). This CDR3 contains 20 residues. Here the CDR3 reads CASSSTRTSGSASQRDTQYF. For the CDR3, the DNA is TGTGCCAGCAGCTCAACCCGAACTAGCGGGAGTGCCAGCCAGCGAGATACGCAGTATTTT.

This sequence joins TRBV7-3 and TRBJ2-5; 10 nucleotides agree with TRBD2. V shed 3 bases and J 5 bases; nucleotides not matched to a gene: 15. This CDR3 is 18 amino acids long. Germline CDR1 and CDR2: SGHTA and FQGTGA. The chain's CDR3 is CASSFCIFAGTSEETQYF. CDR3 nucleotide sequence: TGTGCCAGCAGCTTCTGTATCTTCGCCGGGACTAGCGAGGAGACCCAGTACTTC.

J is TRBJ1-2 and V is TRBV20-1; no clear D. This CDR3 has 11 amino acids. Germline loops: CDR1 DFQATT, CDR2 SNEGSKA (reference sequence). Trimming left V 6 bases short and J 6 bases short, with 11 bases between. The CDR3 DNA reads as TGCAGTGCCAGCGGGTTCGATGGCTACACCTTC. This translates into CSASGFDGYTF.

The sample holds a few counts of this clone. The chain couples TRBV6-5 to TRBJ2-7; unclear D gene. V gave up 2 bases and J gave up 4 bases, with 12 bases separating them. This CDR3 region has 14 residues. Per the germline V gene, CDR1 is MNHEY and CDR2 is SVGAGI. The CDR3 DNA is TGTGCCAGCAGTTACCTGGTGACGCGGTACGAGCAGTACTTC. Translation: CASSYLVTRYEQYF.

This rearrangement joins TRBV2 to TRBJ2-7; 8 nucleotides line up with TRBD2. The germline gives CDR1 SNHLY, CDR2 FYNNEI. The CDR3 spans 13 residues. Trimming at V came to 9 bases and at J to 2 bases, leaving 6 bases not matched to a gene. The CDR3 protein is CASSGLETYEQYF. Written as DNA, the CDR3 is TGTGCCAGTTCGGGACTAGAGACCTACGAGCAGTACTTC.

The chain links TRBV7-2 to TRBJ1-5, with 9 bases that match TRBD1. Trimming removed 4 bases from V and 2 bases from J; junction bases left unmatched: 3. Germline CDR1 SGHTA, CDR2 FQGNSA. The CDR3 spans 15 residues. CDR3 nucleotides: TGTGCCAGCAGCTCCCGGACAGGGGGCAATCAGCCCCAGCATTTT. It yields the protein CASSSRTGGNQPQHF.

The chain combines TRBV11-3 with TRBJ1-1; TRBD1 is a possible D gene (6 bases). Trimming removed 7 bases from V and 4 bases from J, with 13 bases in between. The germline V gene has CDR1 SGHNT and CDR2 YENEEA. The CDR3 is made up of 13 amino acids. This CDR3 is CASNFKGGTEAFF. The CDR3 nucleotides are TGTGCCAGCAACTTCAAAGGGGGCACTGAAGCTTTCTTT. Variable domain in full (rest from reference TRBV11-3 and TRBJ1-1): EAGVVQSPRYKIIEKKQPVAFWCNPISGHNTLYWYLQNLGQGPELLIRYENEEAVDDSQLPKDRFSAERLKGVDSTLKIQPAELGDSAVYLCASNFKGGTEAFFGQGTRLTVV.